The clone carrying this TCR beta chain was picked up a small number of times. The sample contains more than one DNA sequence encoding this CDR3. The CDR3 consists of 16 residues. The V segment lost 5 bases and the J segment 2 bases; nucleotides outside the gene matches: 9. Germline CDR1 reads LGHDT; CDR2 reads YNNKEL (reference sequence). The source of the sample is a study of blood T cell repertoires in COVID-19. This table comes from immunoSEQ multiplex PCR, and its TCRdb copy is limited to in-frame clones, with some not included. The data hold about 170,000 clones, with 88% observed a single time. The clonotype originates from a man aged 50-59 years who had recovered from COVID-19. Sample: peripheral blood. V gene TRBV3-1 (or the pseudogene TRBV3-2) combines with J gene TRBJ2-7; 10 positions match TRBD1. DNA of the CDR3: TGTGCCAGCAGCTCCCGGGACAGGGGCTTTCCCTACGAGCAGTACTTC. Protein sequence: CASSSRDRGFPYEQYF.